This T cell receptor (beta chain) was retrieved from a study of PD-L1 blockade in urothelial cancer. At the level of the study: Atezolizumab (1,200 mg intravenously every 3 weeks) began in about 2014 for patients. The patients had undergone anywhere from 0 to 3 prior chemotherapy regimens.

This clone was detected a few times. Data came from immunoSEQ multiplex PCR; TCRdb stores just in-frame clones and leaves some out. The table lists fewer than 80,000 clones, 65% to 90% of them singletons. Time point specified: pretreatment peripheral blood. Urothelial carcinoma in patients was locally advanced or metastatic. Each patient gave between 1 and 8 samples of peripheral blood mononuclear cells, which were collected pretreatment and during treatment. CDR3 size: 16 residues. V lost 5 bases and J 2 bases, leaving 16 bases between the germline ends. Germline V gene data show CDR1 as SGHTA and CDR2 as FQGTGA.

The chain couples TRBV7-3 to TRBJ2-1, with a tentative D call TRBD1 (5 bases). The receptor comes from a man in his 70s with urothelial cancer. The specimen comprised PBMCs, sampled around atezolizumab (anti-PD-L1) treatment. CDR3 protein: CASSPGLQGAYNEQFF. CDR3 sequence (DNA): TGTGCCAGCAGCCCGGGTCTCCAAGGGGCCTACAATGAGCAGTTCTTC.